The clone carrying this TCR beta chain showed up just once. Its antigen is currently unknown. This specimen belongs to a study of T cell clones after liver transplantation. Turning to the study itself: A pre-transplant mixed lymphocyte reaction with TCRbeta sequencing defined graft-donor-reactive clones followed in post-transplant blood. Graft-donor-reactive sequences were compared with third-party-reactive TCRbeta sequences from pre-transplant mixed lymphocyte reactions. Until 12-24 months post-transplant, subjects got standard immunosuppression and no induction. Study findings and constraints: Graft donor-reactive T cells may have migrated into the graft rather than being deleted.

The assay was immunoSEQ multiplex PCR, and TCRdb's table has in-frame clones only and misses some. This table holds under 55,000 clones, less than 90% found once. The CDR3 has 16 amino acids. V lost 5 bases and J lost 7, with 20 bases in between. Germline V gene data show CDR1 as MDHEN and CDR2 as SYDVKM. This sample comprised CD8+ T cells from blood, obtained 12 months after liver transplant. This chain links TRBV28 with TRBJ2-2, with D possibly called TRBD1 or TRBD2 (7 bases each). The source of this sequence is a human patient who received a liver transplant. Some T cells may possibly be graft donor cells. The CDR3 DNA sequence: TGTGCCAGCAGTCCCCTGGGAGGGGGCAGGAACGGGGAGCTGTTTTTT. Its protein is CASSPLGGGRNGELFF.